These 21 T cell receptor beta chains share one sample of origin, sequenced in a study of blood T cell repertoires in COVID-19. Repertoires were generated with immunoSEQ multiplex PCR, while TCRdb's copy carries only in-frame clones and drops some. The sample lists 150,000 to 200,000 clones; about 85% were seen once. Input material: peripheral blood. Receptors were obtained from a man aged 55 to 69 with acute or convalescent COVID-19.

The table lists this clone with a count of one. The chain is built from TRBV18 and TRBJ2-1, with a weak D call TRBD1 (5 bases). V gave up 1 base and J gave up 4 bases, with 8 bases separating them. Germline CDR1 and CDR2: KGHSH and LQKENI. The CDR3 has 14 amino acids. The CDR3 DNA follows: TGTGCCAGCTCACCACTAACAGGTTACAATGAGCAGTTCTTC. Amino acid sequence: CASSPLTGYNEQFF.

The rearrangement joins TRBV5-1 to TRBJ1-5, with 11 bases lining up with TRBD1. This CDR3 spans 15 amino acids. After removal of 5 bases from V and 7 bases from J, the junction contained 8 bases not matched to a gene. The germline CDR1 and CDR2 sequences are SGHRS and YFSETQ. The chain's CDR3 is CASRLGQGAGQPQHF. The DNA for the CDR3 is TGCGCCAGCAGGCTTGGACAGGGGGCAGGACAGCCCCAGCATTTT.

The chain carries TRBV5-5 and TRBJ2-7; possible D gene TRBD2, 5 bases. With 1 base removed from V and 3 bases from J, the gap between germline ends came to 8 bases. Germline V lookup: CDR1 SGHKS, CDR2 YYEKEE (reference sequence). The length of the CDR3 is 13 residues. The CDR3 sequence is CASSLQEGYEQYF. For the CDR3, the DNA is TGTGCCAGCAGCTTGCAAGAGGGCTACGAGCAGTACTTC.

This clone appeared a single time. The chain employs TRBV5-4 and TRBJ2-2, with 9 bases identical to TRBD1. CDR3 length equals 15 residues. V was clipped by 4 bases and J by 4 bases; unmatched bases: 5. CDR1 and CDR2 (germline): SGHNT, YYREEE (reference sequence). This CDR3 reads CASSHRGQGTGELFF. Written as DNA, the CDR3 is TGTGCCAGCAGCCACAGGGGGCAAGGCACCGGGGAGCTGTTTTTT.

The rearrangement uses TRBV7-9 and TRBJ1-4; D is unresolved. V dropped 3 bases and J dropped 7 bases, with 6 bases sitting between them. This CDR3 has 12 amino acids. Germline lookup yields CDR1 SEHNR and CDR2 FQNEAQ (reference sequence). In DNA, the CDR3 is TGTGCCAGCAGCTTCAACAGTGAAAAACTGTTTTTT. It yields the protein CASSFNSEKLFF.

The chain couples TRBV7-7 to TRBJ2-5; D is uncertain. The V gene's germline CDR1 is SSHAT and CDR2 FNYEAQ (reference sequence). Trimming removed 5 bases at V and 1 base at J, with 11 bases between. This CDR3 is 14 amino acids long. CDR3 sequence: CASSPRGSQETQYF. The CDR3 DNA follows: TGTGCCAGCAGCCCCAGAGGTTCCCAAGAGACCCAGTACTTC.

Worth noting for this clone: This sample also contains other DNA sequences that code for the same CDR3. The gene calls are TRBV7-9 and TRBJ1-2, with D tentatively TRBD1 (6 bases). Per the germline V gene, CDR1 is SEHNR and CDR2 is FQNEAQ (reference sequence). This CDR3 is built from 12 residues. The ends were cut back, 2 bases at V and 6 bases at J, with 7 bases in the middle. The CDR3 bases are TGTGCCAGCAGCTTAAGGGACAATGGCTACACCTTC. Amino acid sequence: CASSLRDNGYTF. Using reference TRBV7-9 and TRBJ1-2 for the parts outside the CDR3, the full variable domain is DTGVSQNPRHKITKRGQNVTFRCDPISEHNRLYWYRQTLGQGPEFLTYFQNEAQLEKSRLLSDRFSAERPKGSFSTLEIQRTEQGDSAMYLCASSLRDNGYTFGSGTRLTVV.

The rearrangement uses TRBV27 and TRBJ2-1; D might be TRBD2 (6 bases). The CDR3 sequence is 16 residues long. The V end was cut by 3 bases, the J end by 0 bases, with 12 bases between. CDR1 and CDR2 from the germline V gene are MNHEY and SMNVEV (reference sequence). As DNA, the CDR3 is TGTGCCAGCAGTTTGGGGGGAGATCCCTCCTACAATGAGCAGTTCTTC. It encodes CASSLGGDPSYNEQFF.

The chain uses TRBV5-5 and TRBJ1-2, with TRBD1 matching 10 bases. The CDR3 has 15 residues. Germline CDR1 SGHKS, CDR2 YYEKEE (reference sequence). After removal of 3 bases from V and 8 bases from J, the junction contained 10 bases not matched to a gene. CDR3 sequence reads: CASSSSGTGVGGYTF. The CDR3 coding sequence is TGTGCCAGCAGCTCCTCCGGGACAGGGGTGGGCGGCTACACCTTC. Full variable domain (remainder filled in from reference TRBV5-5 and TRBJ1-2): DAGVTQSPTHLIKTRGQQVTLRCSPISGHKSVSWYQQVLGQGPQFIFQYYEKEERGRGNFPDRFSARQFPNYSSELNVNALLLGDSALYLCASSSSGTGVGGYTFGSGTRLTVV.

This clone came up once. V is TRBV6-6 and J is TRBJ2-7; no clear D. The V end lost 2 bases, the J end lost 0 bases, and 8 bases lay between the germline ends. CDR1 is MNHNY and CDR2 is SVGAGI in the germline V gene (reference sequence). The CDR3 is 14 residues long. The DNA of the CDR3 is TGTGCCAGCAGTTACAAGGCAGGCTCCTACGAGCAGTACTTC. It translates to CASSYKAGSYEQYF.

The CDR3 spells CASSLRTGANEQFF. The CDR3 nucleotides are TGTGCCAGCAGCTTAAGAACAGGAGCCAATGAGCAGTTCTTC. This sequence joins TRBV7-6 and TRBJ2-1; a possible D gene is TRBD1 (5 bases). The germline V and J ends were trimmed by 2 bases and 6 bases, with 11 bases remaining between them. The CDR3 length is 14 residues. Germline-derived CDR1 and CDR2 are SGHVS and FNYEAQ.

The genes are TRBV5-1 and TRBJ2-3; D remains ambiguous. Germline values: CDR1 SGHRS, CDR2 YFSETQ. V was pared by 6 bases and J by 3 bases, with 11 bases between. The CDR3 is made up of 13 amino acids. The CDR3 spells CASITENTDTQYF. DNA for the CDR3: TGCGCCAGCATCACGGAGAATACAGATACGCAGTATTTT.

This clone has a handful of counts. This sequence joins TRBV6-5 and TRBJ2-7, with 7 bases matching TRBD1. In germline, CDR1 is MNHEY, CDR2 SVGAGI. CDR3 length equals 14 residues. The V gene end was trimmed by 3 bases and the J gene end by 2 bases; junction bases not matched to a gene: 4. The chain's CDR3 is CASSYAGTAYEQYF. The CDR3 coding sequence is TGTGCCAGCAGTTATGCCGGGACAGCCTACGAGCAGTACTTC.

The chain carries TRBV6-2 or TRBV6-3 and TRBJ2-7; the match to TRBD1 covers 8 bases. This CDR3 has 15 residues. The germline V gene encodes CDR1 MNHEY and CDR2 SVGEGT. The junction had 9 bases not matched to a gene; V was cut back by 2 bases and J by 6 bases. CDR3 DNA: TGTGCCAGCAGTTACGCACTACAGGGGGGCCGCGAGCAGTACTTC. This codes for CASSYALQGGREQYF.

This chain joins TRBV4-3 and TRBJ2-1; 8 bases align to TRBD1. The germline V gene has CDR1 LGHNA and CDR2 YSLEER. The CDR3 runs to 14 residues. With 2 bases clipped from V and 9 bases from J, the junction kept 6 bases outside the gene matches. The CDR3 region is CASSQQTGEVEQFF. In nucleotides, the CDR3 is TGCGCCAGCAGCCAACAGACAGGGGAAGTTGAGCAGTTCTTC.

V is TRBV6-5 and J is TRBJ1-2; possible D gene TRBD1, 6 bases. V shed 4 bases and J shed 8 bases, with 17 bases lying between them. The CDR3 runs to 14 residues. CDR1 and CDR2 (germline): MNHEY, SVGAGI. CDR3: CASSSSRDNGGYTF. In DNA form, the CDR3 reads TGTGCCAGCAGTTCATCCCGGGACAATGGGGGCTACACCTTC.

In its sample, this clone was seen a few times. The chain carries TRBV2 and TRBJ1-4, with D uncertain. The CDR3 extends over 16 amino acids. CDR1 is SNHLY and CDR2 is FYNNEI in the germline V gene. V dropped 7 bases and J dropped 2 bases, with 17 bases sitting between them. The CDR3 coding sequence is TGTGCCAGCACCAAAAATGCTGCGGGGACTAATGAAAAACTGTTTTTT. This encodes CASTKNAAGTNEKLFF.

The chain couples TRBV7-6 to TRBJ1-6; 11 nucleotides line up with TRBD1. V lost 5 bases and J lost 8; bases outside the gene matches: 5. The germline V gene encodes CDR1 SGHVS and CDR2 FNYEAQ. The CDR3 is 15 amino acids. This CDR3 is CASSIRTGGDSPLHF. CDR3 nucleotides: TGTGCCAGCAGCATACGGACAGGGGGCGATTCACCCCTCCACTTT.

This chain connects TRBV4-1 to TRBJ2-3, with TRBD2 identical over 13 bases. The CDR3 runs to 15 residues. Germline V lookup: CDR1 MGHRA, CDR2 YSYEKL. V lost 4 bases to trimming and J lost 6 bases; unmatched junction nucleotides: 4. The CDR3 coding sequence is TGCGCCAGCAGCCCACTAGCGGGGGGGCTTGATACGCAGTATTTT. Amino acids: CASSPLAGGLDTQYF.

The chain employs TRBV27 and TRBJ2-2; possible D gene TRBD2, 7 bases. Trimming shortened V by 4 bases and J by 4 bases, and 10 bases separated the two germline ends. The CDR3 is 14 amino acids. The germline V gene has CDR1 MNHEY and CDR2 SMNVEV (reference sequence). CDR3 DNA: TGTGCCAGCAGTTCACGGGGGGCCACCGGGGAGCTGTTTTTT. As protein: CASSSRGATGELFF.

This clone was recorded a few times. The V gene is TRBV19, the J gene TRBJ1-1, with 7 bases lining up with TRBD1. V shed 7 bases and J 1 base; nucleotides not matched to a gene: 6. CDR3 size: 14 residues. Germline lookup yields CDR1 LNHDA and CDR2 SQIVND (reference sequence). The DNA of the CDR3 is TGTGCCAGTACCCGGGACAGACGGAACACTGAAGCTTTCTTT. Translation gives CASTRDRRNTEAFF. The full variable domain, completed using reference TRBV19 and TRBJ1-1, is DGGITQSPKYLFRKEGQNVTLSCEQNLNHDAMYWYRQDPGQGLRLIYYSQIVNDFQKGDIAEGYSVSREKKESFPLTVTSAQKNPTAFYLCASTRDRRNTEAFFGQGTRLTVV.